These 8 T cell receptor beta chains came from one sample sequenced in a study of blood T cell repertoires in COVID-19. The data were produced by immunoSEQ multiplex PCR, yet TCRdb's version contains in-frame clones alone and is incomplete. The top ten hold about 8.4% of the sample, which has some 170,000 clones, around 76% seen once. Sequencing was done on a sample of peripheral blood. These receptors all stem from a woman in her 70s with acute or convalescent COVID-19.

J is TRBJ1-6 and V is TRBV9, with 10 nucleotides matching TRBD1. The CDR3 spans 12 residues. The germline V gene encodes CDR1 SGDLS and CDR2 YYNGEE. V shed 8 bases and J 10 bases; nucleotides not matched to a gene: 3. This CDR3 reads CASDRGRSPLHF. CDR3 nucleotides: TGTGCCAGTGACAGGGGGCGATCACCCCTCCACTTT.

This sequence joins TRBV10-3 and TRBJ1-3; D is undetermined. From germline, CDR1 is ENHRY and CDR2 SYGVKD. This CDR3 is 14 amino acids long. Trimming shortened V by 4 bases and J by 0 bases, and 7 bases separated the two germline ends. The CDR3 reads CAISGSISGNTIYF. The CDR3, as DNA: TGTGCCATCAGTGGGAGTATCTCTGGAAACACCATATATTTT.

The chain links TRBV24-1 to TRBJ2-3; tentatively, D is TRBD2 (5 bases). V was trimmed by 5 bases and J by 8 bases, leaving 10 bases between them. This CDR3 contains 12 residues. CDR1 is KGHDR, CDR2 SFDVKD, per germline. The DNA of the CDR3 is TGTGCCACCAGTGCCCGAGGAGGTACGCAGTATTTT. It codes for CATSARGGTQYF.

J is TRBJ1-1 and V is TRBV30; 9 bases match TRBD1. V dropped 8 bases and J dropped 6; count of bases not matched to a gene: 7. CDR3 size: 12 residues. Germline CDR1 GTSNPN, CDR2 SVGIG (reference sequence). In DNA form, the CDR3 reads TGTGCCGGGGGACAGGGTAAGGCTGAAGCTTTCTTT. This sequence encodes CAGGQGKAEAFF.

This chain joins TRBV5-4 and TRBJ2-1, with D uncertain. The V end was cut by 0 bases, the J end by 5 bases, with 9 bases between. The CDR3 runs to 14 residues. Germline-derived CDR1 and CDR2 are SGHNT and YYREEE (reference sequence). The CDR3 DNA sequence: TGTGCCAGCAGCTTGGAAACTTCGAACAATGAGCAGTTCTTC. This encodes CASSLETSNNEQFF.

The chain carries TRBV5-5 and TRBJ1-1, with no clear D. Trimming pared 4 bases from V and 0 bases from J, leaving 10 bases between. This CDR3 has 14 residues. Germline loops: CDR1 SGHKS, CDR2 YYEKEE (reference sequence). CDR3 nucleotide sequence: TGTGCCAGCAGCCTAGATGTGGTGAACACTGAAGCTTTCTTT. It yields the protein CASSLDVVNTEAFF.

The chain couples TRBV4-3 to TRBJ2-3, with 8 positions matching TRBD2. The CDR3 extends over 17 amino acids. The V gene's germline CDR1 is LGHNA and CDR2 YSLEER. J gave up 0 bases and V 1 base, and 6 bases lay outside the gene matches. The CDR3 here is CASSQASGGASTDTQYF. CDR3 nucleotide sequence: TGCGCCAGCAGCCAAGCCAGCGGGGGTGCTAGCACAGATACGCAGTATTTT.

The chain employs TRBV10-1 and TRBJ1-1; tentatively, D is TRBD1 (6 bases). The ends were cut back, 0 bases at V and 1 base at J, with 12 bases in the middle. Germline V gives CDR1 WNHNN, CDR2 SYGVQD (reference sequence). CDR3 length equals 16 residues. The CDR3 sequence is CASSESSQGTNTEAFF. Here the CDR3 DNA reads TGCGCCAGCAGTGAGTCCTCACAGGGAACGAACACTGAAGCTTTCTTT.